This T cell receptor beta chain stems from a study of T cell responses to AZD1222 COVID-19 vaccine. Repertoires were generated with immunoSEQ multiplex PCR, while TCRdb's copy carries only in-frame clones and drops some. Altogether about 130,000 clones are present, roughly 92% being singletons, with the ten largest covering 1.1%. This specimen consisted of peripheral blood, obtained 28 days after the second AZD1222 dose. This clonotype originated in an adult who received the AZD1222 COVID-19 vaccine.

CDR3 coding DNA: TGCGCCAGCAGCCAAGTAAGGAGGGGCTTTGACTATGGCTACACCTTC. This encodes CASSQVRRGFDYGYTF. V gene TRBV4-3 combines with J gene TRBJ1-2; possibly TRBD1 for D (5 bases). V lost 1 base to trimming and J lost 3 bases, with 15 bases between them. The CDR3 runs 16 residues. Germline-derived CDR1 and CDR2 are LGHNA and YSLEER.